The entry below describes one TCR beta chain. This clone was seen a few times. Its antigen has not been determined. Nothing much larger sits one base from this clone, and base qualities are not available. The immunoSEQ Assay, a bias-controlled multiplex PCR, was used to amplify TCRbeta CDR3 regions from genomic DNA. In the original analysis: The number of nucleated cells in each sample was estimated from the amplification of reference gene primers within the assay. Sequence reads were collapsed and filtered to measure the absolute abundance of every unique TCRbeta CDR3 rearrangement. For each sample, productive Simpson clonality was calculated as the square root of Simpson's diversity index across productive rearrangements. TCRdb limited this immuneACCESS table to in-frame rearrangements with V and J called. A share of clones is missing; checked studies link under half to unresolved V genes, and the rest is unexplained. V, J and clone size are those of that table, while D and trimming were read from the DNA. This sample lists roughly 100,000 clones; 85% were detected once. The ten largest clones capture approximately 1.8% of the sample.

Compared with germline, V lacks 5 bases and J lacks 2 bases; bases without a gene match: 6. According to the germline V gene, CDR1 reads MDHEN and CDR2 reads SYDVKM. Counted from cysteine to phenylalanine, this CDR3 has 15 amino acids. Of all the DNA, just the CDR3 is kept, 45 bases in frame from base 1. The collaborating institutions used their own protocols to collect whole blood in K2EDTA tubes. For TCRbeta analysis, collaborators shipped samples in one of three forms: frozen whole blood, isolated PBMCs, or DNA extracted from either of those sample types. This entry is derived from a study of blood T cell repertoires in COVID-19 (TCRdb year 2020). As for the study more broadly: The collaborator samples originated in the United States, Italy and Spain and spanned the acute and convalescent phases of COVID-19. Samples were obtained from the ongoing ImmuneRACE study (first 160 participants) and from 1,000 to 1,500 subjects provided by 6 global collaborators. A freely available public database, intended as a resource for researchers studying the immune response to SARS-CoV-2, is where the repertoires were released. The prospective study material was composed of cDNA or gDNA derived from T cells, B-cell-depleted T cells, or PBMCs. Where HLA class I and class II types were available, the types were taken from metadata supplied by the sample provider, not from assay-based typing. Deeply sampled blood TCRbeta repertoires from subjects exposed to, actively infected with, or recovered from COVID-19 were included in the dataset. A de-identified subject ID, COVID-19 status, age in years and sex were almost always included in the sample metadata.

What the authors observed across the whole study: The amount of clinical and demographic metadata varied by source and participant and was provided uncurated.

The rearrangement combines TRBV28 with TRBJ2-5; 9 bases in the middle match TRBD2. Source material: peripheral blood. This TCR was sampled from a woman aged 70-85 years with active or convalescent COVID-19. The CDR3 region reads CASSIPTSGQETQYF. The bases read TGTGCCAGCAGTATCCCGACTAGCGGACAAGAGACCCAGTACTTC. Beyond the CDR3, the reference TRBV28 and TRBJ2-5 genes provide the residues; the full variable domain reads: DVKVTQSSRYLVKRTGEKVFLECVQDMDHENMFWYRQDPGLGLRLIYFSYDVKMKEKGDIPEGYSVSREKKERFSLILESASTNQTSMYLCASSIPTSGQETQYFGPGTRLLVL.